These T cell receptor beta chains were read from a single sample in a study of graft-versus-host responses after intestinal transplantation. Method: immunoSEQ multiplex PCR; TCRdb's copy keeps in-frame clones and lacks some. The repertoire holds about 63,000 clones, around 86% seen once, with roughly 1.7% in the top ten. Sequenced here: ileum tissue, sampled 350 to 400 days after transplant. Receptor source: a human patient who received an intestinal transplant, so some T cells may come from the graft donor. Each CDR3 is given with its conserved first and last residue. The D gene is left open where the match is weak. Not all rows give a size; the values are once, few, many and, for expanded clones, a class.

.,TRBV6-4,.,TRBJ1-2,CASPIFYWGEHGYTF,TGTGCCAGCCCGATTTTTTACTGGGGGGAACATGGCTACACCTTC
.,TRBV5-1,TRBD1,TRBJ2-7,CASSSGQPLTYEQYF,TGCGCCAGCAGCTCGGGACAGCCCCTTACCTACGAGCAGTACTTC
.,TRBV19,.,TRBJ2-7,CASSIGGYYEQYF,TGTGCCAGTAGTATAGGAGGATACTACGAGCAGTACTTC
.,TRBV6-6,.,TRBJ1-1,CASSPSTDMNTEAFF,TGTGCCAGCAGTCCCTCGACAGATATGAACACTGAAGCTTTCTTT
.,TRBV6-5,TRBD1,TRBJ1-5,CASRPTGGQPQPQHF,TGTGCCAGCAGACCTACAGGGGGCCAACCCCAGCCCCAGCATTTT
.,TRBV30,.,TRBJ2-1,CAWSVRWGSYNEQFF,TGTGCCTGGAGTGTACGCTGGGGATCCTACAATGAGCAGTTCTTC
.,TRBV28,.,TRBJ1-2,CASSITGLPPRGYTF,TGTGCCAGCAGCATTACAGGGCTACCCCCTCGCGGCTACACCTTC
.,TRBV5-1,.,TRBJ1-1,CASSLGTGTTEAFF,TGCGCCAGCAGCTTAGGTACAGGGACAACTGAAGCTTTCTTT
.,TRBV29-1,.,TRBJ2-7,CSVEYGGREQYF,TGCAGCGTTGAGTACGGGGGGCGCGAGCAGTACTTC
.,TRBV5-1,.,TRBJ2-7,CASSFLTAGVYEQYF,TGCGCCAGCAGCTTTCTAACGGCTGGGGTCTACGAGCAGTACTTC
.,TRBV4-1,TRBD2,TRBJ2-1,CASSQVPVFRRGRGNEQFF,TGCGCCAGCAGCCAAGTACCGGTTTTTAGGCGCGGGAGAGGCAATGAGCAGTTCTTC
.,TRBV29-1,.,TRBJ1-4,CSAEAGSNEKLFF,TGCAGCGCCGAGGCAGGCTCCAATGAAAAACTGTTTTTT
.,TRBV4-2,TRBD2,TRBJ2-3,CASSHSLAGVTVETDTQYF,TGTGCCAGCAGCCATTCCTTAGCGGGAGTGACCGTGGAAACAGATACGCAGTATTTT
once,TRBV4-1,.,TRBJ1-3,CASSLGMGSGNTIYF,TGCGCCAGCAGCCTCGGTATGGGTTCCGGAAACACCATATATTTT
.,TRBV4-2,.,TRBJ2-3,CASSQDGQGTDTQYF,TGTGCCAGCAGCCAAGACGGTCAGGGGACAGATACGCAGTATTTT
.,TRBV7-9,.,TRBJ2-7,CASSFTAYSYEQYF,TGTGCCAGCAGCTTTACAGCATACTCCTACGAGCAGTACTTC
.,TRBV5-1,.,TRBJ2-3,CASKQVSTDTQYF,TGCGCCAGCAAACAAGTTAGCACAGATACGCAGTATTTT
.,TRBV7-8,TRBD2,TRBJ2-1,CASSLQREGLYNEQFF,TGTGCCAGCAGCTTACAACGGGAGGGCCTCTACAATGAGCAGTTCTTC
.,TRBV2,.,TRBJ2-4,CASLEFGNIQYF,TGTGCCAGCCTAGAGTTTGGAAACATTCAGTACTTC
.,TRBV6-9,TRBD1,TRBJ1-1,CASRKGQAYNGCTEAFF,TGTGCCAGCAGGAAAGGACAGGCCTACAATGGGTGCACTGAAGCTTTCTTT
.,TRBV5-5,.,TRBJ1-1,CASSLWENTEAFF,TGTGCCAGCAGCTTGTGGGAGAACACTGAAGCTTTCTTT
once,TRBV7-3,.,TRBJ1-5,CASSLGRDQPQHF,TGTGCCAGCAGCTTAGGACGTGATCAGCCCCAGCATTTT
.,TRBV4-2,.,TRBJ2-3,CASSPLRTRTDTQYF,TGTGCCAGCAGCCCTCTCCGGACTCGCACAGATACGCAGTATTTT
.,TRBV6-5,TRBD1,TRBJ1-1,CASFRGHTEAFF,TGTGCCAGCTTCAGGGGGCACACTGAAGCTTTCTTT
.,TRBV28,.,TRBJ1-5,CASITGWQPQHF,TGTGCCAGCATCACAGGGTGGCAGCCCCAGCATTTT
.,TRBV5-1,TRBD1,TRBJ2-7,CASSLAAGGYEQYF,TGCGCCAGCAGCTTGGCGGCAGGGGGCTACGAGCAGTACTTC
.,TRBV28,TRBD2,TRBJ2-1,CASYTGGESNEQFF,TGTGCCAGCTACACGGGGGGGGAATCCAATGAGCAGTTCTTC
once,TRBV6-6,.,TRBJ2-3,CASSYGDTQYF,TGTGCCAGCAGTTACGGAGATACGCAGTATTTT
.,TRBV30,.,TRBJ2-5,CAWSVLSVVGETQYF,TGTGCCTGGAGTGTACTGTCCGTAGTGGGGGAGACCCAGTACTTC
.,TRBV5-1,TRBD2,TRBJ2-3,CASSLAVAGVYTQYF,TGCGCCAGCAGCTTGGCGGTAGCGGGAGTATATACGCAGTATTTT
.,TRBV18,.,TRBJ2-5,CASSPRQVQETQYF,TGTGCCAGCTCACCTAGACAGGTCCAAGAGACCCAGTACTTC
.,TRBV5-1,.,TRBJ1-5,CASSLVRQAVNQPQHF,TGCGCCAGCAGCCTCGTCCGACAGGCGGTTAATCAGCCCCAGCATTTT
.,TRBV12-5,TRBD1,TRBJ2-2,CASGLGVTGAFTGELFF,TGTGCTAGTGGTTTAGGGGTGACAGGGGCTTTCACCGGGGAGCTGTTTTTT
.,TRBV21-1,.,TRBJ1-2,CASSKGSGGFGYTF,TGTGCCAGCAGCAAAGGATCAGGGGGCTTTGGCTACACCTTC
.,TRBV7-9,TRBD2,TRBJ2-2,CASSLGLTSGGELFF,TGTGCCAGCAGCTTAGGACTAACTAGCGGCGGGGAGCTGTTTTTT
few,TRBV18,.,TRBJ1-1,CASSPPKGLNTEAFF,TGTGCCAGCTCACCACCTAAGGGACTGAACACTGAAGCTTTCTTT
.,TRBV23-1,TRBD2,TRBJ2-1,CASSQSGSGASGLAGVGEQFF,TGCGCCAGCAGTCAATCCGGGAGTGGCGCGTCAGGACTAGCGGGAGTCGGGGAGCAGTTCTTC
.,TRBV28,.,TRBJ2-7,CASRMGWEQYF,TGTGCCAGCAGGATGGGGTGGGAGCAGTACTTC
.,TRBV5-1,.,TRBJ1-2,CASSTVRTNYGYTF,TGCGCCAGCAGCACGGTCAGGACTAACTATGGCTACACCTTC
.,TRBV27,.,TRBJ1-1,CASSFSPNTEAFF,TGTGCCAGCAGTTTTAGCCCGAACACTGAAGCTTTCTTT
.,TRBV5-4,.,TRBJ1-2,CASSSGGTEGYTF,TGTGCCAGCAGCTCGGGCGGGACGGAAGGCTACACCTTC
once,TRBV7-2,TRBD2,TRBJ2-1,CASSLRNSGSEQFF,TGTGCCAGCAGCTTAAGGAATAGCGGGAGCGAGCAGTTCTTC
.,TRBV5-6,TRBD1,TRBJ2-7,CASGRMRQGAFLSYEQYF,TGTGCCAGCGGACGAATGAGACAGGGGGCTTTTTTATCCTACGAGCAGTACTTC
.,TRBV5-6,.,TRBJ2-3,CASSLDPRGTDTQYF,TGTGCCAGCAGCTTGGACCCACGAGGCACAGATACGCAGTATTTT
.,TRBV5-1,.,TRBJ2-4,CASSLGGQERLAKNIQYF,TGCGCCAGCAGCTTGGGTGGCCAAGAGCGGCTAGCCAAAAACATTCAGTACTTC
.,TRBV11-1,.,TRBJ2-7,CASSFGRALTYEQYF,TGTGCCAGCAGCTTTGGAAGGGCCCTTACCTACGAGCAGTACTTC
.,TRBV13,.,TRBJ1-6,CASSLKRSPLHF,TGTGCCAGCAGCTTAAAAAGGTCACCCCTCCACTTT
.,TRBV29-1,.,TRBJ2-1,CSFGVGLDEQFF,TGCAGCTTTGGGGTTGGTTTGGATGAGCAGTTCTTC
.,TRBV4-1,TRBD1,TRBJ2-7,CASSPGQGIWEQYF,TGCGCCAGCAGCCCGGGACAGGGGATTTGGGAGCAGTACTTC